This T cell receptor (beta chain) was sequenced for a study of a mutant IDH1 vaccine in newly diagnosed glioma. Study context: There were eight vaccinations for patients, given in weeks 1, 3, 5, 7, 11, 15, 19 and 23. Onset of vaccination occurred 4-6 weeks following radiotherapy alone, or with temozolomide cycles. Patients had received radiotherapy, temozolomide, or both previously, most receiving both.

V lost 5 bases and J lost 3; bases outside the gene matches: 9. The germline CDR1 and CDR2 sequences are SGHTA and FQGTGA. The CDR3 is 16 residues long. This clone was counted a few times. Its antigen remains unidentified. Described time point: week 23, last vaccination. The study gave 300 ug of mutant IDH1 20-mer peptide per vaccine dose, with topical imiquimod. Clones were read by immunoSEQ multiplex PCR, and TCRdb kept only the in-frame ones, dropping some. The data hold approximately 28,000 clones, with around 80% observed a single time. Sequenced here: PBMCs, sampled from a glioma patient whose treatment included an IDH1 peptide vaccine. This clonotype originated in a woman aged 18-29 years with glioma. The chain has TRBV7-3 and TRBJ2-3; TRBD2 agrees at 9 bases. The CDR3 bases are TGTGCCAGCAGCCCTGGGGGTAGCGGGGGAACAGATACGCAGTATTTT. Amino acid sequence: CASSPGGSGGTDTQYF.